Listed below are T cell receptor beta chains from one sample, sequenced in a study of T cells in Graves' hyperthyroidism and ophthalmopathy. MiXCR was run by TCRdb on the multiplex PCR reads, yielding one entry per CDR3 protein. The sample holds about 610,000 distinct CDR3 sequences; 14% to 15% are singletons and the top ten take around 4%. The sequenced material came from blood. These receptors originate from a woman aged 40 to 50 with Graves' ophthalmopathy. Each CDR3 is given with its conserved first and last residue. Fields, in order: V gene, J gene, D gene, clone size, CDR3 protein, CDR3 DNA. D genes are given only for firm matches. Not all rows give a size; the values are once, few, many and, for expanded clones, a class.

>TRBV7-7|TRBJ2-5|.|.
CASSLERNEIETQYF
TGTGCTAGCAGCTTAGAACGGAACGAGATAGAGACCCAGTACTTC
>TRBV27|TRBJ2-7|.|many
CASRAGTATYEQYF
TGTGCCAGCAGGGCCGGGACTGCCACCTACGAGCAGTACTTC
>TRBV12-3/TRBV12-4|TRBJ2-2|.|many
CASSVGYTGELFF
TGTGCCAGCAGTGTAGGATATACCGGGGAGCTGTTTTTT
>TRBV2|TRBJ2-5|.|.
CASSGILETQYF
TGTGCCAGCAGCGGGATCTTGGAGACCCAGTACTTC
>TRBV5-1|TRBJ1-2|.|many
CASSLEGVSYGYTF
TGCGCCAGCAGCTTGGAGGGAGTCTCTTATGGCTACACCTTC
>TRBV19|TRBJ1-1|.|many
CASSIMSGMNTEAFF
TGTGCCAGTAGTATAATGTCCGGGATGAACACTGAAGCTTTCTTT
>TRBV29-1|TRBJ2-7|TRBD2|few
CSALGGAPGYEQYF
TGCAGCGCCCTCGGGGGGGCTCCTGGTTACGAGCAGTACTTC
>TRBV24-1|TRBJ2-5|TRBD1|.
CATSDPGTVQETQYF
TGTGCCACCAGTGATCCCGGGACAGTCCAAGAGACCCAGTACTTC
>TRBV6-2/TRBV6-3|TRBJ1-5|TRBD1|many
CASSGTGGTPQHF
TGTGCCAGCAGCGGGACAGGGGGGACGCCCCAGCATTTT
>TRBV6-5|TRBJ2-7|TRBD2|.
CASSYSALAGGLYEQYF
TGTGCCAGCAGTTACTCTGCTCTAGCGGGAGGACTCTACGAGCAGTACTTC
>TRBV10-3|TRBJ1-3|TRBD1|.
CAITRDRDFSGNTIYF
TGTGCCATCACTAGGGACAGGGATTTTTCTGGAAACACCATATATTTT
>TRBV4-1|TRBJ1-1|.|.
CASSQVRVKGHTEAFF
TGCGCCAGCAGCCAAGTTCGGGTGAAGGGGCACACTGAAGCTTTCTTT
>TRBV28|TRBJ1-2|.|.
CASIPRGGGRSYGYTF
TGTGCCAGCATCCCTCGGGGGGGCGGGCGCTCCTATGGCTACACCTTC
>TRBV7-2|TRBJ2-7|TRBD2|many
CASSFRSGSIYEQYF
TGTGCCAGCAGCTTCCGTAGCGGGAGTATCTACGAGCAGTACTTC
>TRBV12-3/TRBV12-4|TRBJ2-5|TRBD1|.
CASSSRDRIETQYF
TGTGCCAGCAGTTCAAGGGACAGAATAGAGACCCAGTACTTC
>TRBV29-1|TRBJ2-2|TRBD1|.
CSVGTGANPGELFF
TGCAGCGTCGGGACAGGGGCGAACCCCGGGGAGCTGTTTTTT
>TRBV29-1|TRBJ2-2|.|many
CSAGRGNGELFF
TGCAGCGCCGGGCGGGGCAACGGGGAGCTGTTTTTT
>TRBV27|TRBJ2-7|.|many
CASSFGLGGYEQYF
TGTGCCAGCAGTTTCGGTTTAGGGGGCTACGAGCAGTACTTC
>TRBV19|TRBJ2-2|.|few
CASRQGVATDTGELFF
TGTGCCAGTAGACAGGGCGTAGCTACAGACACCGGGGAGCTGTTTTTT
>TRBV28|TRBJ2-7|.|many
CASSPFGESYEQYF
TGTGCCAGCAGTCCATTTGGGGAATCCTACGAGCAGTACTTC
>TRBV6-5|TRBJ2-7|.|many
CASSFPMSSYEQYF
TGTGCCAGCAGTTTCCCTATGTCCTCCTACGAGCAGTACTTC
>TRBV6-5|TRBJ1-2|TRBD1|many
CASRGQGLYGYTF
TGTGCCAGCAGGGGACAGGGACTTTATGGCTACACCTTC
>TRBV5-1|TRBJ2-7|.|many
CASRWEKGEQYF
TGCGCCAGCAGGTGGGAGAAGGGCGAGCAGTACTTC
>TRBV6-9|TRBJ1-3|.|few
CASSHSGRGPPTEGTGNTIYF
TGTGCCAGCAGTCATTCTGGGCGGGGGCCCCCGACGGAAGGTACTGGAAACACCATATATTTT
>TRBV7-3|TRBJ2-5|.|.
CASSPQGSGTQYF
TGTGCCAGCAGCCCTCAGGGTTCTGGGACCCAGTACTTC
>TRBV4-1|TRBJ2-2|TRBD2|.
CASSQVVIGLAGTGELFF
TGCGCCAGCAGCCAAGTGGTAATTGGGCTAGCGGGCACCGGGGAGCTGTTTTTT
>TRBV19|TRBJ1-5|.|many
CASSIGRVRADQPQHF
TGTGCCAGTAGTATAGGCAGAGTCCGGGCCGATCAGCCCCAGCATTTT